The rows below give T cell receptor beta chains drawn from one sample of a study of blood T cell repertoires in COVID-19. Method: immunoSEQ multiplex PCR; TCRdb's copy keeps in-frame clones and lacks some. Of roughly 150,000 clones listed, about 80% are singletons. The sequencing sample was made of PBMCs or T cells enriched from blood (not recorded which). Receptors originate from a woman aged 55-69 years who had recovered from COVID-19. Both conserved end residues are part of each CDR3. A D gene is named only where the DNA matches it firmly. Rows may omit the clone size; those that give it use once, few, many or a size class.

D,length,V,J,size,CDR3,DNA
TRBD1,15,TRBV4-2,TRBJ2-7,once,CASSREIQGSDEQYF,TGTGCCAGCAGCCGGGAAATACAGGGGAGCGACGAGCAGTACTTC
.,16,TRBV6-5,TRBJ2-1,.,CASSYSGGQDGDEQFF,TGTGCCAGCAGTTACTCTGGTGGGCAGGACGGGGATGAGCAGTTCTTC
TRBD2,15,TRBV7-2,TRBJ2-1,.,CASSSAGGGYNEQFF,TGTGCCAGCAGCTCTGCGGGGGGCGGCTACAATGAGCAGTTCTTC
TRBD2,18,TRBV7-8,TRBJ2-1,few,CASSSESVGLAGNNEQFF,TGTGCCAGCAGCTCCGAATCAGTTGGACTAGCGGGAAACAATGAGCAGTTCTTC
.,15,TRBV18,TRBJ2-1,.,CASSPVGGNYNEQFF,TGTGCCAGCTCACCAGTTGGGGGGAATTACAATGAGCAGTTCTTC
.,13,TRBV12-3/TRBV12-4,TRBJ2-7,.,CASSFRFVSEQYF,TGTGCCAGCAGTTTTCGCTTCGTGAGTGAGCAGTACTTC
TRBD1,15,TRBV5-4,TRBJ2-7,.,CASSHGTGLSYEQYF,TGTGCCAGCAGCCACGGGACAGGACTCTCCTACGAGCAGTACTTC
.,13,TRBV3-1/TRBV3-2,TRBJ1-2,.,CASSQKGVYGYTF,TGTGCCAGCAGCCAAAAAGGGGTTTATGGCTACACCTTC
.,12,TRBV2,TRBJ2-7,.,CASSEGLGEQYF,TGTGCCAGCAGTGAGGGACTGGGCGAGCAGTACTTC
TRBD1,14,TRBV18,TRBJ2-7,.,CASSPGTGGTEQYF,TGTGCCAGCTCACCCGGGACAGGGGGTACCGAGCAGTACTTC
.,13,TRBV5-4,TRBJ1-2,.,CASSFRYSYGYTF,TGTGCCAGCAGCTTCCGGTACAGCTATGGCTACACCTTC
.,16,TRBV3-1/TRBV3-2,TRBJ2-1,.,CASSQGLQGLYNEQFF,TGTGCCAGCAGCCAAGGGCTCCAGGGGTTGTACAATGAGCAGTTCTTC
TRBD2,17,TRBV6-6,TRBJ2-1,.,CASSPTSGGPRDNEQFF,TGTGCCAGCAGTCCGACTAGCGGGGGGCCTCGGGACAATGAGCAGTTCTTC
.,14,TRBV18,TRBJ1-2,.,CASSPTAANYGYTF,TGTGCCAGCTCACCAACTGCGGCTAACTATGGCTACACCTTC
TRBD1,16,TRBV27,TRBJ2-3,.,CASSLWGQTSTDTQYF,TGTGCCAGCAGTTTATGGGGACAGACTAGCACAGATACGCAGTATTTT
.,15,TRBV5-1,TRBJ2-1,.,CASSLAGENNNEQFF,TGCGCCAGCAGCTTGGCGGGAGAAAACAACAATGAGCAGTTCTTC
.,14,TRBV2,TRBJ1-6,.,CASRGGTANSPLHF,TGTGCCAGCAGGGGGGGGACGGCCAATTCACCCCTCCACTTT
.,15,TRBV10-2,TRBJ1-2,.,CASLTGRPSNYGYTF,TGCGCCAGCTTAACAGGACGGCCTTCTAACTATGGCTACACCTTC
.,12,TRBV2,TRBJ2-7,.,CASSEESYEQYF,TGTGCCAGCAGTGAGGAGTCCTACGAGCAGTACTTC
TRBD1,14,TRBV4-1,TRBJ1-2,.,CASSQVGQPYGYTF,TGCGCCAGCAGCCAAGTGGGACAGCCCTATGGCTACACCTTC
TRBD1,18,TRBV18,TRBJ1-6,.,CASSRAGSPGGGNSPLHF,TGTGCCAGCTCACGGGCCGGCTCACCAGGGGGCGGGAATTCACCCCTCCACTTT
TRBD1,15,TRBV18,TRBJ2-7,.,CASSPTRDRPYEQYF,TGTGCCAGCTCACCAACCCGGGACAGACCCTACGAGCAGTACTTC
.,12,TRBV25-1,TRBJ1-2,.,CASSVESYGYTF,TGTGCCAGCAGTGTAGAGTCCTATGGCTACACCTTC
TRBD1,15,TRBV5-1,TRBJ1-2,once,CASSQGQAVLRGYTF,TGCGCCAGCAGCCAGGGACAGGCCGTACTTCGAGGCTACACCTTC
.,14,TRBV4-1,TRBJ2-2,.,CASSQGANTGELFF,TGCGCCAGCAGCCAAGGGGCCAACACCGGGGAGCTGTTTTTT
TRBD1,15,TRBV5-1,TRBJ1-1,.,CASSLVWDRGAEAFF,TGCGCCAGCAGCTTGGTTTGGGACAGGGGCGCTGAAGCTTTCTTT
TRBD2,16,TRBV5-1,TRBJ2-3,few,CASSLLGGELTDTQYF,TGCGCCAGCAGCTTGCTCGGGGGGGAACTAACAGATACGCAGTATTTT
.,11,TRBV5-1,TRBJ2-7,.,CASSSSYEQYF,TGCGCCAGCAGCTCTTCCTACGAGCAGTACTTC
.,13,TRBV11-2,TRBJ1-2,.,CASSPGVNYGYTF,TGTGCCAGCAGCCCAGGGGTTAACTATGGCTACACCTTC
.,11,TRBV3-1/TRBV3-2,TRBJ2-1,.,CASSQLNEQFF,TGTGCCAGCAGCCAACTCAATGAGCAGTTCTTC
TRBD1,13,TRBV11-2,TRBJ2-7,.,CASSLGPGGLQYF,TGTGCCAGCAGCTTAGGTCCAGGGGGTCTGCAGTACTTC
.,15,TRBV27,TRBJ1-2,.,CASSLSRMGRWGYTF,TGTGCCAGCAGTTTATCGAGAATGGGGCGCTGGGGCTACACCTTC
.,16,TRBV4-1,TRBJ1-1,few,CASSQDLEETRTEAFF,TGCGCCAGCAGCCAAGATCTAGAGGAGACGCGTACTGAAGCTTTCTTT
TRBD1,15,TRBV6-5,TRBJ2-7,.,CATDLMGQGKYEQYF,TGTGCCACCGACCTAATGGGACAGGGGAAATACGAGCAGTACTTC
.,15,TRBV14,TRBJ2-3,.,CASSQVGSSTDTQYF,TGTGCCAGCAGCCAAGTTGGGAGCAGCACAGATACGCAGTATTTT
.,13,TRBV2,TRBJ2-7,.,CASSKQGSYEQYF,TGTGCCAGCAGTAAACAGGGCTCCTACGAGCAGTACTTC
.,15,TRBV4-2,TRBJ1-5,once,CASSQDVGGIQPQHF,TGTGCCAGCAGCCAAGATGTAGGGGGAATTCAGCCCCAGCATTTT
.,12,TRBV30,TRBJ2-7,.,CAWTRSSYEQYF,TGTGCCTGGACGCGGAGCTCCTACGAGCAGTACTTC
TRBD1,18,TRBV5-1,TRBJ1-5,.,CASSWGDRGNVFNQPQHF,TGCGCCAGCAGCTGGGGGGACAGGGGGAATGTTTTTAATCAGCCCCAGCATTTT
TRBD1,14,TRBV27,TRBJ1-5,.,CASSYRGSGQPQHF,TGTGCCAGCAGCTACAGGGGTTCGGGTCAGCCCCAGCATTTT
.,16,TRBV4-2,TRBJ2-2,.,CASSQDRRTITGELFF,TGTGCCAGCAGCCAAGATCGAAGGACTATCACCGGGGAGCTGTTTTTT
.,14,TRBV7-2,TRBJ2-2,.,CASSWRQSGGELFF,TGTGCCAGCAGCTGGCGACAGTCTGGTGGGGAGCTGTTTTTT
TRBD1,14,TRBV5-1,TRBJ2-1,.,CASGLQGLYNEQFF,TGCGCCAGCGGGCTACAGGGGCTCTACAATGAGCAGTTCTTC
.,11,TRBV2,TRBJ2-5,.,CASELGETQYF,TGTGCCAGCGAACTCGGGGAGACCCAGTACTTC
.,15,TRBV5-3,TRBJ2-1,.,CARSPSGRTADEQFF,TGTGCCAGAAGCCCCTCCGGACGGACTGCCGATGAGCAGTTCTTC